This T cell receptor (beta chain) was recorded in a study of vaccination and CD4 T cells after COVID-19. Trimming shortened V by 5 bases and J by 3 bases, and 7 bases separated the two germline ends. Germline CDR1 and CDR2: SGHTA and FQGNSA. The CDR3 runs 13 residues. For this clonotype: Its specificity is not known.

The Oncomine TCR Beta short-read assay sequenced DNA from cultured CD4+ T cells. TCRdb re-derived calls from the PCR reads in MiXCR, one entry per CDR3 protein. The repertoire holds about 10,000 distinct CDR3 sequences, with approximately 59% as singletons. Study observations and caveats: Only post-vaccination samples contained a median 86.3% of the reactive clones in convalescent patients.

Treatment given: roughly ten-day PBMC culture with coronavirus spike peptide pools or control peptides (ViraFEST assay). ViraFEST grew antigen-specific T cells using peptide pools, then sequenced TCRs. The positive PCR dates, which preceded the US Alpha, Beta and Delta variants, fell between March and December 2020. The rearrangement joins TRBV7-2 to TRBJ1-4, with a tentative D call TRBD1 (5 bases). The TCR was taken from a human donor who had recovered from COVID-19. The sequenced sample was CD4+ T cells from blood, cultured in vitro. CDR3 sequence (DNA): TGTGCCAGCAGCCGGGGGGCTAATGAAAAACTGTTTTTT. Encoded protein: CASSRGANEKLFF.